Detailed here is one TCR beta chain. The data belong to a study of blood T cell repertoires in COVID-19. Background on the study: Samples taken during acute and convalescent COVID-19 were collected in the United States, Italy and Spain. PBMCs, B-cell-depleted T cells, or T cells provided the cDNA or gDNA that made up the material.

V gave up 4 bases and J gave up 7 bases; unmatched junction bases: 4. The CDR3 is 14 amino acids. The germline CDR1 and CDR2 sequences are SGHRS and YFSETQ. Original processing methods: Estimation of nucleated cell counts was performed using reference gene primer amplification. Sequenced by immunoSEQ multiplex PCR; TCRdb stores in-frame clones only, minus some. V, J and clone size derive from that table, while D and trimming were established from the DNA sequence. The profile shows approximately 210,000 clones, 70% to 90% of them singletons. The TCR sequence derives from a woman between 50 and 59 years old with active or convalescent COVID-19. Sequenced sample: peripheral blood. The chain has TRBV5-1 and TRBJ1-6, with 8 nucleotides matching TRBD1. CDR3 region: CASSPGQGNSPLHF. The CDR3 nucleotides are TGCGCCAGCAGCCCCGGACAGGGAAATTCACCCCTCCACTTT.